A single sample is the source of the 27 T cell receptor beta chains below, sequenced in a study of T cell responses to AZD1222 COVID-19 vaccine. The method was immunoSEQ multiplex PCR; TCRdb's version includes in-frame clones alone and lacks a portion of them. The table includes roughly 80,000 clones, about 87% detected once. The sample consisted of peripheral blood, taken on day 0 of AZD1222 vaccination. The receptor set was obtained from an adult in good health.

The chain couples TRBV7-3 to TRBJ1-1, with 7 bases that match TRBD1. Germline CDR1 reads SGHTA; CDR2 reads FQGTGA. V dropped 5 bases and J dropped 5; count of bases not matched to a gene: 8. The CDR3 is made up of 14 amino acids. CDR3 coding DNA: TGTGCCAGCAGCCCAGGGGGGAGTAGTACTGAAGCTTTCTTT. Encoded protein: CASSPGGSSTEAFF.

The chain recombines TRBV27 with TRBJ1-2; the D is unclear. The CDR3 is made up of 14 amino acids. Trimming left V 0 bases short and J 8 bases short, with 13 bases between. Germline V CDR1 and CDR2: MNHEY, SMNVEV (reference sequence). For the CDR3, the DNA is TGTGCCAGCAGTTTATCCCCTCTTCGGGTAGGCTACACCTTC. This codes for CASSLSPLRVGYTF.

CDR3 nucleotides: TGTGCCAGCAGTGTTTGGGTAGGGACGCAGCCCCAGCATTTT. Translating gives CASSVWVGTQPQHF. The chain combines TRBV2 with TRBJ1-5, with a possible D match to TRBD1 (5 bases). The germline gives CDR1 SNHLY, CDR2 FYNNEI. CDR3 size: 14 residues. V was shortened by 4 bases and J by 7 bases, with 14 bases between the two germline ends.

The rearrangement uses TRBV7-8 and TRBJ1-1; weak D call: TRBD1 (5 bases). Trimming removed 5 bases from V and 0 bases from J, with 13 bases in between. CDR1 is SGHVS and CDR2 is FQNEAQ in the germline V gene. The CDR3 is made up of 15 amino acids. The CDR3 DNA reads TGTGCCAGCAGCCTGTCGACAGCGATGAACACTGAAGCTTTCTTT. Its translation is CASSLSTAMNTEAFF.

The chain recombines TRBV19 with TRBJ1-2, with D hard to call. This CDR3 has 17 residues. The germline V gene encodes CDR1 LNHDA and CDR2 SQIVND (reference sequence). The V gene lost 5 bases and the J gene lost 4 bases, with 23 bases spanning the gap. The CDR3 here is CASSPKDLSLPAYGYTF. As DNA, the CDR3 is TGTGCCAGTAGTCCCAAGGACCTTAGTCTACCGGCCTATGGCTACACCTTC.

CDR3 protein: CASRPYTAKNIQYF. CDR3 DNA sequence: TGTGCCAGTAGGCCATATACAGCCAAAAACATTCAGTACTTC. The J gene is TRBJ2-4, the V gene TRBV19; D unclear. Trimming removed 6 bases from V and 0 bases from J, with 9 bases in between. Germline V gene data show CDR1 as LNHDA and CDR2 as SQIVND (reference sequence). This CDR3 has 14 residues.

The V gene is TRBV9, the J gene TRBJ1-2; a possible D gene is TRBD1 (5 bases). The CDR3 has 16 amino acids. Germline CDR1 reads SGDLS; CDR2 reads YYNGEE. V was trimmed by 0 bases and J by 3 bases, leaving 15 bases between them. Here the CDR3 DNA reads TGTGCCAGCAGCGTAGAGGGGCGCCTGGGAGACTATGGCTACACCTTC. It is translated as CASSVEGRLGDYGYTF.

The chain recombines TRBV5-1 with TRBJ1-2; TRBD1 agrees at 7 bases. Looked up from germline, CDR1 is SGHRS and CDR2 is YFSETQ. J was trimmed by 4 bases and V by 4 bases; bases with no gene match: 10. CDR3 size: 15 residues. In DNA, the CDR3 is TGCGCCAGCAGCCGAAACCGGGACAGTCCCTATGGCTACACCTTC. Its translation: CASSRNRDSPYGYTF.

This clone showed up just a few times. The V and J genes are TRBV6-1 and TRBJ1-2; D not certain. Germline loops: CDR1 MNHNS, CDR2 SASEGT. The CDR3 covers 13 residues. Trimming left V 1 base short and J 2 bases short, with 5 bases between. The CDR3 nucleotides are TGTGCCAGCAGTGAAGGGGTCAACTATGGCTACACCTTC. The encoded protein is CASSEGVNYGYTF.

The chain carries TRBV15 and TRBJ1-5; D ambiguous. The ends were cut back, 1 base at V and 0 bases at J, with 10 bases in the middle. The CDR3 is 16 residues long. Germline values: CDR1 LNHNV, CDR2 YYDKDF (reference sequence). CDR3 region: CATSRGGEYSNQPQHF. CDR3 coding DNA: TGTGCCACCAGCAGAGGTGGGGAATATAGCAATCAGCCCCAGCATTTT.

The chain couples TRBV18 to TRBJ1-1; D gene uncertain. Germline loops: CDR1 KGHSH, CDR2 LQKENI. Trimming took 3 bases from V and 1 from J, leaving 9 bases between them. The CDR3 is 14 amino acids. CDR3 loop: CASSPAFANTEAFF. The CDR3 coding sequence is TGTGCCAGCTCACCCGCTTTTGCGAACACTGAAGCTTTCTTT. Combining the CDR3 with reference TRBV18 and TRBJ1-1 gives the whole variable domain NAGVMQNPRHLVRRRGQEARLRCSPMKGHSHVYWYRQLPEEGLKFMVYLQKENIIDESGMPKERFSAEFPKEGPSILRIQQVVRGDSAAYFCASSPAFANTEAFFGQGTRLTVV.

The gene calls are TRBV7-2 and TRBJ1-1; D is undetermined. The CDR3 is made up of 17 amino acids. Germline V gene lookup returns CDR1 SGHTA and CDR2 FQGNSA. Between the trimmed V and J ends, which lost 1 base and 0 bases, there was a span of 15 bases. The CDR3 region is CASSLVGGGYVNTEAFF. DNA of the CDR3: TGTGCCAGCAGCTTAGTTGGTGGCGGGTATGTGAACACTGAAGCTTTCTTT.

The chain employs TRBV7-2 and TRBJ1-6; D possibly corresponds to TRBD1 (5 bases). Germline CDR1 is SGHTA and CDR2 is FQGNSA. V was pared by 3 bases and J by 10 bases, with 16 bases between. CDR3 size: 15 residues. CDR3 nucleotides: TGTGCCAGCAGCTTCCCCGGGGGTGCCTCATCACCCCTCCACTTT. Translating it yields CASSFPGGASSPLHF.

The rearrangement links TRBV5-5 to TRBJ2-7; tentatively, D is TRBD1 (6 bases). The length of the CDR3 is 15 residues. With 4 bases removed from V and 0 bases from J, the gap between germline ends came to 14 bases. Germline CDR1 reads SGHKS; CDR2 reads YYEKEE (reference sequence). CDR3 sequence reads: CASSQYGTSSYEQYF. For the CDR3, the DNA is TGTGCCAGCAGCCAATATGGGACAAGCTCCTACGAGCAGTACTTC.

The genes are TRBV5-4 and TRBJ2-3; 8 positions agree with TRBD1. Germline V lookup: CDR1 SGHNT, CDR2 YYREEE (reference sequence). The trim removed 6 bases at V and 0 bases at J, leaving 15 bases unmatched. The CDR3 contains 18 residues. As DNA, the CDR3 is TGTGCCAGCACTCTCTTTAGATGGACAGGGAAAAGCACAGATACGCAGTATTTT. Protein product: CASTLFRWTGKSTDTQYF.

This clone was detected a few times. The chain uses TRBV12-3 or TRBV12-4 and TRBJ1-2; D is undetermined. This CDR3 has 13 residues. With 7 bases removed from V and 2 bases from J, the gap between germline ends came to 11 bases. The CDR3 sequence: CASTVGTNYGYTF. The CDR3 nucleotides are TGTGCCAGCACCGTGGGCACCAACTATGGCTACACCTTC.

The chain uses TRBV3-1 (or the pseudogene TRBV3-2) and TRBJ1-1; D uncertain. The CDR3 is 13 amino acids. CDR1 is LGHDT, CDR2 YNNKEL, per germline (reference sequence). V shed 2 bases and J shed 1 base, with 5 bases lying between them. The CDR3 spells CASSQIRNTEAFF. The CDR3 DNA follows: TGTGCCAGCAGCCAAATAAGGAACACTGAAGCTTTCTTT.

The gene calls are TRBV2 and TRBJ1-2, with 10 positions matching TRBD1. The CDR3 has 17 amino acids. Unmatched junction bases numbered 13, after V lost 6 bases and J lost 3 bases. The germline V gene has CDR1 SNHLY and CDR2 FYNNEI. Here the CDR3 DNA reads TGTGCCAGCAGCGGAACCGACAGGGGGCGGGTGGACTATGGCTACACCTTC. It translates to CASSGTDRGRVDYGYTF.

V usage is TRBV4-1 and J usage is TRBJ1-2; D remains ambiguous. Trimming removed 0 bases from V and 10 bases from J, with 9 bases in between. Per germline, CDR1 MGHRA and CDR2 YSYEKL. There are 12 residues in the CDR3. The CDR3 here is CASSQDLSSYTF. The CDR3 nucleotides read TGCGCCAGCAGCCAAGATCTTTCTTCCTACACCTTC.

This sequence joins TRBV7-9 and TRBJ1-2; D is possibly TRBD1 (6 bases). Germline CDR1 and CDR2: SEHNR and FQNEAQ (reference sequence). Trimming removed 0 bases from V and 2 bases from J, with 19 bases in between. This CDR3 has 18 residues. The CDR3 bases are TGTGCCAGCAGCTTAGCGGACAGTCATAACGACCCGAACTATGGCTACACCTTC. Its protein is CASSLADSHNDPNYGYTF.

This chain connects TRBV5-1 to TRBJ1-2; D is undetermined. This CDR3 is built from 12 residues. CDR1 is SGHRS, CDR2 YFSETQ, per germline. Deletions cut 4 bases from V and 3 bases from J, with 7 bases between. CDR3 sequence (DNA): TGCGCCAGCAGCGCCGAGGACTATGGCTACACCTTC. Its translation: CASSAEDYGYTF.

Only one count was recorded for this clone. The V gene is TRBV6-4, the J gene TRBJ2-2; D is unresolved. Germline CDR1 is MRHNA and CDR2 is SNTAGT. With 3 bases removed from V and 0 bases from J, the gap between germline ends came to 2 bases. CDR3 size: 13 residues. For the CDR3, the DNA is TGTGCCAGCAGTGAAGCGAACACCGGGGAGCTGTTTTTT. Protein sequence: CASSEANTGELFF.

The chain carries TRBV18 and TRBJ1-1, with no clear D. Deletions cut 4 bases from V and 0 bases from J, with 6 bases between. The CDR3 loop spans 13 amino acids. CDR1 is KGHSH and CDR2 is LQKENI in the germline V gene. The CDR3 bases are TGTGCCAGCTCACTCGGGTTGAACACTGAAGCTTTCTTT. Translating it yields CASSLGLNTEAFF.

The chain combines TRBV6-5 with TRBJ1-2; 9 nucleotides align to TRBD1. Germline CDR1 and CDR2: MNHEY and SVGAGI. CDR3 length: 15 residues. V lost 6 bases and J lost 5; bases outside the gene matches: 10. CDR3 sequence (DNA): TGTGCCAGCAGAGCACAGGGGGCAAAAAGATATGGCTACACCTTC. Its protein is CASRAQGAKRYGYTF.

The chain has TRBV5-1 and TRBJ2-5; a weak D match, TRBD2 (6 bases). CDR1 and CDR2 (germline): SGHRS, YFSETQ. V was clipped by 5 bases and J by 2 bases, with 13 bases between them. The CDR3 runs to 14 residues. CDR3 sequence (DNA): TGCGCCAGCAGGAAGAGCGGGCCTCAAGAGACCCAGTACTTC. Its protein product is CASRKSGPQETQYF.

The V call is TRBV14, the J call TRBJ1-3; a weak D match, TRBD1 (5 bases). Germline CDR1 reads SGHDN; CDR2 reads FVKESK. This CDR3 is built from 15 residues. Trimming removed 2 bases at V and 1 base at J, with 9 bases between. The CDR3: CASSQLGLSGNTIYF. The CDR3 coding sequence is TGTGCCAGCAGCCAACTGGGACTTTCTGGAAACACCATATATTTT. Drawing the rest from reference TRBV14 and TRBJ1-3, the complete variable domain is EAGVTQFPSHSVIEKGQTVTLRCDPISGHDNLYWYRRVMGKEIKFLLHFVKESKQDESGMPNNRFLAERTGGTYSTLKVQPAELEDSGVYFCASSQLGLSGNTIYFGEGSWLTVV.

The rearrangement links TRBV27 to TRBJ1-2, with TRBD1 matching 8 bases. CDR3 length: 14 residues. CDR1 and CDR2 (germline): MNHEY, SMNVEV (reference sequence). The trim removed 5 bases at V and 5 bases at J, leaving 7 bases unmatched. CDR3 bases: TGTGCCAGCAGTCCTAGGACAGGGATATATGGCTACACCTTC. Amino acids: CASSPRTGIYGYTF.